This TCR beta chain is from a study of T-cell reconstitution after alpha-beta-depleted transplantation in children. General study points: By about two months after transplant, alpha-beta T cells reportedly arose from several hundred graft clones that had expanded.

The V end lost 3 bases, the J end lost 3 bases, and 10 bases lay between the germline ends. This CDR3 contains 14 residues. Germline V gene lookup returns CDR1 SGHTA and CDR2 FQGNSA. Preparing the TCRbeta library involved the use of unique molecular identifiers. TCRdb re-called the PCR reads through MiXCR, storing one row per CDR3 protein. The table records 500,000 to 750,000 distinct CDR3 sequences, over 10% of them present only once. Comments on this clonotype: What it recognizes is unknown.

This TCR was sampled from a male patient between 5 and 17 years old who had a stem cell transplant for acute myeloid leukemia, so the T cells may come from the graft donor. The chain links TRBV7-2 to TRBJ2-3; D uncertain. Sequenced material: PBMCs, mostly from graft donor cells, taken 360 days after TCRalphabeta/CD19-depleted stem cell transplant. The DNA for the CDR3 is TGTGCCAGCAGCTTTCCCCCCCGGACAGATACGCAGTATTTT. The encoded protein is CASSFPPRTDTQYF.